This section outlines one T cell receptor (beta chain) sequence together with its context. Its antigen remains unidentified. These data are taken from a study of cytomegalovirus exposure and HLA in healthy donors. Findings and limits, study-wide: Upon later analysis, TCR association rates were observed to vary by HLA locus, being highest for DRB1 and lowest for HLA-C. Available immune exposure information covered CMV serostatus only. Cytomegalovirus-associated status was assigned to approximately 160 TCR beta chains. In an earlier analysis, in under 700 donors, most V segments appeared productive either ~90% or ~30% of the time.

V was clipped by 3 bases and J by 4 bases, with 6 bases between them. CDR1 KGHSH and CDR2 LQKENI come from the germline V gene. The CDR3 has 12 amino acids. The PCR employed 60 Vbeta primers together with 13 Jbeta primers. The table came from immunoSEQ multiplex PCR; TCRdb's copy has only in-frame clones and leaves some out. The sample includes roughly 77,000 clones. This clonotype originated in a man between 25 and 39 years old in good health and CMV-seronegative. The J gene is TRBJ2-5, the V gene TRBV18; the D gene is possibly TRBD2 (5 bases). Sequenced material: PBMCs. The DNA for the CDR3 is TGTGCCAGCTCACCGGGGAGAGAGACCCAGTACTTC. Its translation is CASSPGRETQYF.